Listed below are T cell receptor beta chains from one sample, sequenced in a study of blood T cell repertoires in COVID-19. Profiling relied on immunoSEQ multiplex PCR, and the TCRdb table lists in-frame clones only, not all of them. The sample lists around 250,000 clones; roughly 86% were seen once. What was sequenced was peripheral blood. The receptors were sampled from a man older than 75 with acute or convalescent COVID-19. Each CDR3 is given with its conserved first and last residue.

TRBJ2-3	TRBV19	CASRGGPLSTDTQYF
TRBJ2-5	TRBV6-5	CASRGLQQWWETQYF
TRBJ2-2	TRBV19	CASTRGGGRGTGELFF
TRBJ2-1	TRBV3-1/TRBV3-2	CASNRQGSYNEQFF
TRBJ2-1	TRBV5-6	CASRILAGGRNEQFF
TRBJ1-5	TRBV10-3	CAISESDGGQPQHF
TRBJ1-2	TRBV6-4	CASSGGSTGSNGYTF
TRBJ1-4	TRBV6-6	CASSPVGGRANEKLFF
TRBJ2-7	TRBV6-2/TRBV6-3	CASTYSPSERYEQYF
TRBJ1-5	TRBV19	CASSSTGRYQPQHF
TRBJ1-1	TRBV5-1	CASSLASLAEAFF
TRBJ2-7	TRBV12-3/TRBV12-4	CASSDPGEQYF
TRBJ1-4	TRBV15	CATRRDRANEKLFF
TRBJ1-4	TRBV19	CASSMGRGTNEKLFF
TRBJ2-4	TRBV28	CASSDTGSLKYF
TRBJ1-5	TRBV21-1	CASSNAGDSRGNQPQHF
TRBJ1-5	TRBV19	CASSGPQGLRDQPQHF
TRBJ1-3	TRBV5-1	CASSLGPGGSGNTIYF
TRBJ2-1	TRBV6-5	CASSILRGYNEQFF
TRBJ1-5	TRBV5-6	CASSRGQYNQPQHF